This TCR beta chain appears in the sequencing data of a study of OX40 agonist ivuxolimab in advanced cancers. Study-wide results and limits: By week 6 at 0.1 to 3.0 mg/kg, blood CD4+ and CD8+ T cells had expanded clonally. Also present in some nonresponders was a low level of normalized T-cell clonal expansion.

Assay used: immunoSEQ multiplex PCR; TCRdb lists only in-frame clones, some missing. The sample records 92,000 or so clones, 80% to 90% being singletons. A remark on this clone: Its target is unknown.

The source is an adult with an advanced solid tumor such as melanoma, head and neck, liver or kidney cancer. The material was CD4+ or CD8+ T cells sorted from blood, obtained in a trial of the OX40 agonist ivuxolimab.

DNA for the CDR3: TGTGCCAGCAGCTCAGAAAGAAGGGGGAGATTGTACGAGCAGTACTTC. This sequence encodes CASSSERRGRLYEQYF. This chain joins TRBV7-9 and TRBJ2-7; D perhaps matches TRBD1 (6 bases). The CDR3 is 16 residues long. CDR1 is SEHNR, CDR2 FQNEAQ, per germline (reference sequence). Trimming removed 4 bases from V and 4 bases from J, with 20 bases in between.